The clone carrying this T cell receptor beta chain was seen a handful of times. Its target is unknown. The table came from immunoSEQ multiplex PCR; TCRdb's copy has only in-frame clones and leaves some out. The table includes approximately 70,000 clones, around 89% detected once. The sample comes from a study of T cell responses to AZD1222 COVID-19 vaccine. Study-wide points: Increases in Spike-specific TCR breadth and depth were seen after two AZD1222 doses. The repertoires were collected only after the peak T cell response. Females outnumbered males among donors, who were mostly white British; clonal diversity was possibly underestimated. The study found vaccine-associated CD4 TCRs spanning spike, dominant at 160-218 and 743-854.

The specimen was peripheral blood, collected 28 days after the second dose of the MenACWY control vaccine. This clonotype originated in an adult who received the MenACWY meningococcal vaccine as a control.

The DNA of the CDR3 is TGTGCCACCAGCAGAGTAACAGGGGGCCCCGGGGAGCTGTTTTTT. As protein: CATSRVTGGPGELFF. The chain carries TRBV15 and TRBJ2-2, with 9 bases matching TRBD1. Germline-derived CDR1 and CDR2 are LNHNV and YYDKDF (reference sequence). The CDR3 loop spans 15 amino acids. The V segment lost 1 base and the J segment 6 bases; nucleotides outside the gene matches: 3.